The 21 T cell receptor beta chains below were found in one sample sequenced in a study of shared clonotypes between healthy human individuals. Produced via immunoSEQ multiplex PCR; TCRdb's table is partial and in-frame only. The sample contains roughly 1,000,000 clones, 70% to 80% of which appear only once. Sequenced: memory CD4+ T cells from PBMCs. Regarding subset: CD45RA-negative fraction. The receptors come from a young man in good health. Some clones in this sample may be carry-over from other donors' samples.

The chain carries TRBV5-8 and TRBJ2-2; no definite D call. Germline loops: CDR1 SGHTS, CDR2 YDEGEE. The V gene lost 0 bases and the J gene lost 0 bases, with 9 bases spanning the gap. The CDR3 is made up of 16 amino acids. CDR3 bases: TGTGCCAGCAGCTTGGCGAGTAGCACGAACACCGGGGAGCTGTTTTTT. Protein sequence: CASSLASSTNTGELFF.

The J gene is TRBJ2-1, the V gene TRBV19; the D gene is possibly TRBD2 (6 bases). Trimming pared 5 bases from V and 3 bases from J, leaving 20 bases between. In germline, CDR1 is LNHDA, CDR2 SQIVND (reference sequence). The CDR3 covers 17 residues. The CDR3 nucleotides read TGTGCCAGTAGTTGGACTGTCGCGGGAAACCGCTACAATGAGCAGTTCTTC. Its protein is CASSWTVAGNRYNEQFF.

The chain recombines TRBV5-4 with TRBJ2-7, with D possibly matching TRBD1 (5 bases). Trimming removed 4 bases at V and 2 bases at J, with 13 bases between. This CDR3 is 14 amino acids long. The germline V gene has CDR1 SGHNT and CDR2 YYREEE (reference sequence). CDR3 amino acids: CASSPKGNPYEQYF. In DNA form, the CDR3 reads TGTGCCAGCAGCCCTAAGGGGAACCCCTACGAGCAGTACTTC. Supplemented by reference TRBV5-4 and TRBJ2-7, the full variable domain reads ETGVTQSPTHLIKTRGQQVTLRCSSQSGHNTVSWYQQALGQGPQFIFQYYREEENGRGNFPPRFSGLQFPNYSSELNVNALELDDSALYLCASSPKGNPYEQYFGPGTRLTVT.

This chain uses TRBV28 with TRBJ2-1; perhaps D is TRBD1 or TRBD2 (5 bases each). The CDR3 consists of 14 residues. Germline loops: CDR1 MDHEN, CDR2 SYDVKM. V was cut by 6 bases and J by 1 base, with 10 bases left in between. CDR3 loop: CASRGTVSYNEQFF. CDR3 bases: TGTGCCAGCAGGGGGACGGTATCCTACAATGAGCAGTTCTTC.

The V call is TRBV7-3, the J call TRBJ2-5; 8 nucleotides align to TRBD2. Germline loops: CDR1 SGHTA, CDR2 FQGTGA. V shed 1 base, J shed 5 bases, and the junction held 9 bases outside the gene matches. The length of the CDR3 is 16 residues. The CDR3 reads CASSLMGLAGRETQYF. The CDR3 bases are TGTGCCAGCAGCTTAATGGGGCTAGCGGGCAGGGAGACCCAGTACTTC.

This sequence joins TRBV19 and TRBJ2-2; the D gene is possibly TRBD2 (5 bases). Germline loops: CDR1 LNHDA, CDR2 SQIVND (reference sequence). V was trimmed by 4 bases and J by 4 bases, leaving 13 bases between them. The CDR3 has 15 residues. CDR3 residues: CASSTAGGRTGELFF. In nucleotides, the CDR3 is TGTGCCAGTAGTACCGCCGGAGGACGCACCGGGGAGCTGTTTTTT. The full variable domain, in which reference TRBV19 and TRBJ2-2 provide the parts outside the CDR3, is DGGITQSPKYLFRKEGQNVTLSCEQNLNHDAMYWYRQDPGQGLRLIYYSQIVNDFQKGDIAEGYSVSREKKESFPLTVTSAQKNPTAFYLCASSTAGGRTGELFFGEGSRLTVL.

The J gene is TRBJ2-7, the V gene TRBV6-1; TRBD2 matches 7 bases. The germline V gene has CDR1 MNHNS and CDR2 SASEGT. The junction had 11 bases not matched to a gene; V was cut back by 8 bases and J by 4 bases. The length of the CDR3 is 14 residues. The CDR3 here is CASQLERDTYEQYF. The CDR3 DNA follows: TGTGCCAGCCAACTAGAGCGGGATACTTACGAGCAGTACTTC.

The V and J genes are TRBV7-2 and TRBJ2-4; no definite D call. The CDR3 spans 14 residues. The V end was cut by 4 bases, the J end by 0 bases, with 7 bases between. Germline CDR1 is SGHTA and CDR2 is FQGNSA. The CDR3 is CASSSTLAKNIQYF. The CDR3 DNA is TGTGCCAGCAGCTCGACTCTAGCCAAAAACATTCAGTACTTC. The whole variable domain, remainder taken from reference TRBV7-2 and TRBJ2-4, is GAGVSQSPSNKVTEKGKDVELRCDPISGHTALYWYRQSLGQGLEFLIYFQGNSAPDKSGLPSDRFSAERTGGSVSTLTIQRTQQEDSAVYLCASSSTLAKNIQYFGAGTRLSVL.

About this clone: The sample has other DNA sequences that encode this CDR3 too. V gene TRBV11-3 combines with J gene TRBJ2-7, with D hard to call. CDR1 is SGHNT, CDR2 YENEEA, per germline. The CDR3 is made up of 13 amino acids. V lost 8 bases and J 3 bases, leaving 14 bases between the germline ends. The CDR3 region is CASSSGSSYEQYF. CDR3 nucleotides: TGTGCCAGCTCTAGTGGTTCGAGCTACGAGCAGTACTTC.

The rearrangement uses TRBV28 and TRBJ2-7; 7 nucleotides agree with TRBD2. The V segment lost 6 bases and the J segment 6 bases; nucleotides outside the gene matches: 14. CDR3 size: 15 residues. CDR1 is MDHEN, CDR2 SYDVKM, per germline. CDR3 bases: TGTGCCAGCAGACTCAGCGGGAATGGGCGAGGCGAGCAGTACTTC. Translated: CASRLSGNGRGEQYF.

This clone was observed many times. In DNA form, the CDR3 reads TGCGCCAGCAGCCCCCAGGGGCCTAAATACAATGAGCAGTTCTTC. Protein sequence: CASSPQGPKYNEQFF. The chain carries TRBV5-1 and TRBJ2-1, with D possibly being TRBD1 (6 bases). The CDR3 consists of 15 residues. CDR1 and CDR2 from the germline V gene are SGHRS and YFSETQ. Trimming left V 4 bases short and J 4 bases short, with 15 bases between. Full variable domain (remainder filled in from reference TRBV5-1 and TRBJ2-1): KAGVTQTPRYLIKTRGQQVTLSCSPISGHRSVSWYQQTPGQGLQFLFEYFSETQRNKGNFPGRFSGRQFSNSRSEMNVSTLELGDSALYLCASSPQGPKYNEQFFGPGTRLTVL.

CDR3 in DNA: TGTGCCAGCGGAAGTGAGGGCTATGGCTACACCTTC. Translation: CASGSEGYGYTF. The chain combines TRBV7-9 with TRBJ1-2; D ambiguous. V shed 8 bases and J shed 4 bases, with 11 bases lying between them. CDR3 length equals 12 residues. CDR1 is SEHNR and CDR2 is FQNEAQ in the germline V gene (reference sequence). Together with reference TRBV7-9 and TRBJ1-2, the CDR3 gives the full variable domain: DTGVSQNPRHKITKRGQNVTFRCDPISEHNRLYWYRQTLGQGPEFLTYFQNEAQLEKSRLLSDRFSAERPKGSFSTLEIQRTEQGDSAMYLCASGSEGYGYTFGSGTRLTVV.

This clone showed up just a few times. The genes are TRBV5-1 and TRBJ2-6; 9 nucleotides align to TRBD1. J lost 0 bases, V lost 5 bases, and 6 bases had no gene match. In germline, CDR1 is SGHRS, CDR2 YFSETQ. The CDR3 spans 17 residues. The CDR3 is CASRTGTGTSGANVLTF. In DNA form, the CDR3 reads TGCGCCAGCAGGACCGGGACAGGGACCTCTGGGGCCAACGTCCTGACTTTC.

For this clone: This may be a read error, as it is one base from a much larger clone. This same CDR3 is encoded by further DNA sequences in the sample. The chain joins TRBV2 to TRBJ2-6; unclear D gene. Trimming left V 3 bases short and J 0 bases short, with 3 bases between. The germline V gene has CDR1 SNHLY and CDR2 FYNNEI. This CDR3 spans 14 amino acids. The CDR3 is CASSDTSGANVLTF. The DNA for the CDR3 is TGTGCCAGCAGTGACACCTCTGGGGCCAACGTCCTGACTTTC.

This rearrangement joins TRBV2 to TRBJ2-7; TRBD2 matches at 8 bases. The ends lost 6 bases at V and 0 bases at J; junction bases unmatched: 7. The CDR3 extends over 15 amino acids. Per the germline V gene, CDR1 is SNHLY and CDR2 is FYNNEI. CDR3 sequence: CASRQTSASSYEQYF. For the CDR3, the DNA is TGTGCCAGCAGGCAGACTAGCGCGAGCTCCTACGAGCAGTACTTC.

This chain connects TRBV7-9 to TRBJ2-2; tentatively, D is TRBD2 (6 bases). CDR1 and CDR2 (germline): SEHNR, FQNEAQ (reference sequence). With 4 bases removed from V and 4 bases from J, the gap between germline ends came to 10 bases. CDR3 length equals 14 residues. The CDR3 here is CASSSGAGTGELFF. The CDR3 coding sequence is TGTGCCAGCAGCTCGGGAGCGGGCACCGGGGAGCTGTTTTTT.

This chain uses TRBV7-9 with TRBJ2-5; D not resolved. The CDR3 has 12 residues. V was pared by 3 bases and J by 7 bases, with 9 bases between. CDR1 and CDR2 from the germline V gene are SEHNR and FQNEAQ (reference sequence). In DNA form, the CDR3 reads TGTGCCAGCAGCTTGAGAGAAGGGACCCAGTACTTC. Translated: CASSLREGTQYF.

The chain employs TRBV5-1 and TRBJ2-5; 10 nucleotides match TRBD1. The CDR3 consists of 15 residues. From germline, CDR1 is SGHRS and CDR2 YFSETQ. V was clipped by 4 bases and J by 3 bases; unmatched bases: 6. The CDR3 nucleotides are TGCGCCAGCAGCGTTATAGGGACAGGGGAAGAGACCCAGTACTTC. As protein: CASSVIGTGEETQYF.

This chain uses TRBV11-2 with TRBJ2-3, with D perhaps matching TRBD2 (7 bases). The length of the CDR3 is 14 residues. CDR1 is SGHAT and CDR2 is FQNNGV in the germline V gene. V shed 3 bases and J shed 5 bases, with 12 bases lying between them. CDR3 sequence: CASSFGGGGDTQYF. DNA for the CDR3: TGTGCCAGCAGCTTTGGGGGAGGGGGAGATACGCAGTATTTT.

This clone has ten or more counts. The J gene is TRBJ2-5, the V gene TRBV2, with 14 bases lining up with TRBD2. Per the germline V gene, CDR1 is SNHLY and CDR2 is FYNNEI. The CDR3 contains 14 residues. V gave up 7 bases and J gave up 3 bases; unmatched junction bases: 1. Written as DNA, the CDR3 is TGTGCCAGCATGGGACTAGCGGGAGAAGAGACCCAGTACTTC. Encoded protein: CASMGLAGEETQYF.

This clone has only a few counts. The chain has TRBV5-1 and TRBJ2-7; perhaps TRBD2 as D (5 bases). The CDR3 extends over 16 amino acids. CDR1 and CDR2 from the germline V gene are SGHRS and YFSETQ. V lost 1 base and J lost 0, with 14 bases in between. The CDR3: CASSLIRGGSSYEQYF. CDR3 DNA: TGCGCCAGCAGCTTGATCCGGGGTGGCAGCTCCTACGAGCAGTACTTC. Combining the CDR3 with reference TRBV5-1 and TRBJ2-7 gives the whole variable domain KAGVTQTPRYLIKTRGQQVTLSCSPISGHRSVSWYQQTPGQGLQFLFEYFSETQRNKGNFPGRFSGRQFSNSRSEMNVSTLELGDSALYLCASSLIRGGSSYEQYFGPGTRLTVT.